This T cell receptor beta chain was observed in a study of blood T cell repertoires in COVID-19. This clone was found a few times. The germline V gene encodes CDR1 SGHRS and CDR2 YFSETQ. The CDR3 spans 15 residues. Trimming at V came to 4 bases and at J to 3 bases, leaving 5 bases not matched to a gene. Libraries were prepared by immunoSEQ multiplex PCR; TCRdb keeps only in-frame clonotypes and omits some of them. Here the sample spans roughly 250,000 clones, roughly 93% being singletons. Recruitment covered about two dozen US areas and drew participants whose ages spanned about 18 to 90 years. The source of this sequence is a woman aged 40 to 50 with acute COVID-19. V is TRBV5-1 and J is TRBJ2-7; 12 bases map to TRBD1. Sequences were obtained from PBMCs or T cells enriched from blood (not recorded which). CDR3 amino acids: CASSIGTGGLYEQYF. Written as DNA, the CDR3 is TGCGCCAGCAGCATAGGGACAGGGGGCCTCTACGAGCAGTACTTC.